The source of this T cell receptor (beta chain) is a study of shared clonotypes between healthy human individuals. This clone was seen once. Its antigen is unknown. Findings of the study overall: Richness estimates generally favored naive over memory subsets. The study found roughly 5.3% of naive CD4 clonotypes shared across four donors. Deeper or shallower sequencing was expected to change how clonotypes are shared among donors.

Data came from immunoSEQ multiplex PCR; TCRdb stores just in-frame clones and leaves some out. The sample has around 1,100,000 clones; roughly 77% are singletons. The CDR3 is 13 residues long. V was shortened by 6 bases and J by 1 base, with 9 bases between the two germline ends. CDR1 and CDR2 (germline): SNHLY, FYNNEI. Source material: memory CD4+ T cells from PBMCs. Regarding subset: CD45RA-negative fraction. The chain has TRBV2 and TRBJ1-1, with a possible D match to TRBD1 (5 bases). The sequence derives from a man aged 18-30 years in good health. Some clones in this sample may be carry-over from other donors' samples. The CDR3: CASSRDSNTEAFF. In DNA, the CDR3 is TGTGCCAGCAGCAGGGACTCGAACACTGAAGCTTTCTTT.